This TCR beta chain is drawn from a study of blood T cell repertoires in COVID-19. About the study: Sources were T cells, B-cell-depleted T cells, or PBMCs; the material itself was cDNA or gDNA.

In this sample, this clone turned up once. V gave up 5 bases and J gave up 7 bases; unmatched junction bases: 5. The CDR3 length is 12 residues. Germline-derived CDR1 and CDR2 are SEHNR and FQNEAQ (reference sequence). Authors' data handling: It was from reference gene primer amplification that nucleated cell counts were estimated. Some clones are missing from TCRdb's copy, which holds only in-frame ones; the method was immunoSEQ multiplex PCR. V, J and clone size are taken as reported in that table, and D and trimming were inferred from the DNA itself. The sample shows about 150,000 clones, around 81% of them seen only once.

The chain carries TRBV7-9 and TRBJ2-7; 7 bases map to TRBD1. Specimen: peripheral blood. The sequence came from a human donor with acute or convalescent COVID-19. The donor label of this sample is uncertain. The CDR3 DNA reads as TGTGCCAGCAGCCCGACAGGGAAGGAGCAGTACTTC. Protein product: CASSPTGKEQYF.